The T cell receptor (beta chain) under discussion was sequenced for a study of OX40 agonist ivuxolimab in advanced cancers. Overall study context: The patients got ivuxolimab, which is an agonistic anti-OX40 (CD134) antibody. Patients received intravenous ivuxolimab every 2 weeks at 0.01 to 10 mg/kg. Overall study results and limits: Relative to CD4+ cells, CD8+ T cells on average had more expanded clones.

About this clone: Its antigen is unknown.

Profiled with immunoSEQ multiplex PCR; TCRdb holds only in-frame clones, not every one. Of roughly 53,000 clones listed, roughly nine tenths are singletons. The CDR3 sequence is 16 residues long. The V and J ends lost 3 bases and 3 bases respectively, with 17 bases between them. Germline CDR1 reads SGHNT; CDR2 reads YYREEE (reference sequence). The sample in question was CD4+ or CD8+ T cells sorted from blood, obtained in a trial of the OX40 agonist ivuxolimab. The TCR comes from an adult with an advanced solid tumor such as melanoma, head and neck, liver or kidney cancer. This rearrangement joins TRBV5-4 to TRBJ2-3; the D gene is possibly TRBD1 (6 bases). CDR3 nucleotides: TGTGCCAGCAGCTCGGCGGTCTTAGGGGGAACAGATACGCAGTATTTT. Protein product: CASSSAVLGGTDTQYF. Using reference TRBV5-4 and TRBJ2-3 for the parts outside the CDR3, the full variable domain is ETGVTQSPTHLIKTRGQQVTLRCSSQSGHNTVSWYQQALGQGPQFIFQYYREEENGRGNFPPRFSGLQFPNYSSELNVNALELDDSALYLCASSSAVLGGTDTQYFGPGTRLTVL.